This TCR beta chain was observed in a study of blood T cell repertoires in COVID-19. This clone occurred a few times. Profiling relied on immunoSEQ multiplex PCR, and the TCRdb table lists in-frame clones only, not all of them. The sample contains about 97,000 clones, around nine tenths of which appear only once. Trimming at V came to 6 bases and at J to 6 bases, leaving 9 bases not matched to a gene. The CDR3 totals 15 residues. CDR1 and CDR2 from the germline V gene are MNHNY and SVGAGI (reference sequence). The specimen sequenced was peripheral blood. This receptor was taken from a human donor in a cohort sampled during active COVID-19. The rearrangement joins TRBV6-6 to TRBJ2-3, with 10 bases that match TRBD2. CDR3 residues: CASSYSGGSLDTQYF. DNA for the CDR3: TGTGCCAGCAGCTATAGCGGGGGGAGTTTGGATACGCAGTATTTT.